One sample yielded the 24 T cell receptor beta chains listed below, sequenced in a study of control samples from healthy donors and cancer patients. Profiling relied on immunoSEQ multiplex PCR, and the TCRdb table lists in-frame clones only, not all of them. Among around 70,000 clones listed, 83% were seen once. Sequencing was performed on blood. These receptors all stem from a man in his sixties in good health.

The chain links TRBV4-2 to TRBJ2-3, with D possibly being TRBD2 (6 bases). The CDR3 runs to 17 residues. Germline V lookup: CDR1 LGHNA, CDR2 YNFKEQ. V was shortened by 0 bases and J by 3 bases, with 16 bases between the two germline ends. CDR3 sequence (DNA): TGTGCCAGCAGCCAAGATTTCGGGGGACCACGAACAGATACGCAGTATTTT. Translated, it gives CASSQDFGGPRTDTQYF.

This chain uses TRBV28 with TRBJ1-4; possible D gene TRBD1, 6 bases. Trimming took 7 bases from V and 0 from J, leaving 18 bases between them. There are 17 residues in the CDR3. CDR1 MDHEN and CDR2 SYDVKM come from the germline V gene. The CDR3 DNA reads TGTGCCAGCAAGGGCGAGGACAGATTTGCAACTAATGAAAAACTGTTTTTT. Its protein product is CASKGEDRFATNEKLFF.

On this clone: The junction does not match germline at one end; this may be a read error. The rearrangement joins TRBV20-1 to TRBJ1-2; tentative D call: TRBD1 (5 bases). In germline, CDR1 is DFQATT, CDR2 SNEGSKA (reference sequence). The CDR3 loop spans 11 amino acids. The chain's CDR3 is CSARREGSAGF. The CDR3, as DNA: TGCAGTGCTAGGAGGGAGGGGTCGGCTGGATTC.

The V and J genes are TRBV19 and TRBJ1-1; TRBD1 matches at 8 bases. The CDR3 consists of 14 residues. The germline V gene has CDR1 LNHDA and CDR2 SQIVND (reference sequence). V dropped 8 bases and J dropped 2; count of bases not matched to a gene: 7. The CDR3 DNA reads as TGTGCCAGTGCGGGACAGGCCGAAAACACTGAAGCTTTCTTT. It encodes CASAGQAENTEAFF.

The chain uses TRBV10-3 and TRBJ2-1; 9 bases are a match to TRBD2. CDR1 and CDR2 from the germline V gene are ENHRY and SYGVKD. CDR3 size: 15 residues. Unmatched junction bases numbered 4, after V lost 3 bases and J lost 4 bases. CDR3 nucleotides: TGTGCCATCAGTGATTCAAGCGGGGGGTACAATGAGCAGTTCTTC. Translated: CAISDSSGGYNEQFF.

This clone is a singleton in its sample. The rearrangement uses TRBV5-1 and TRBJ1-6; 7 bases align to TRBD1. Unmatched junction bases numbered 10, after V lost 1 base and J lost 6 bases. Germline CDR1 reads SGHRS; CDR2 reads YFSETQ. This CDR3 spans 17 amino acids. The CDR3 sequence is CASSLFVRGIGNSPLHF. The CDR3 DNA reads TGCGCCAGCAGCTTGTTCGTCAGGGGGATTGGTAATTCACCCCTCCACTTT. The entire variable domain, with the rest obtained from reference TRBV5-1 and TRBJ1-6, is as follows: KAGVTQTPRYLIKTRGQQVTLSCSPISGHRSVSWYQQTPGQGLQFLFEYFSETQRNKGNFPGRFSGRQFSNSRSEMNVSTLELGDSALYLCASSLFVRGIGNSPLHFGNGTRLTVT.

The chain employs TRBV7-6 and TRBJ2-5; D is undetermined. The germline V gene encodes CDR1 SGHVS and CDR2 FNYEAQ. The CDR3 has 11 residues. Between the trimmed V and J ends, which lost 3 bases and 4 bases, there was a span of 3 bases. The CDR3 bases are TGTGCCAGCAGCTTCGGAGAGACCCAGTACTTC. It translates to CASSFGETQYF.

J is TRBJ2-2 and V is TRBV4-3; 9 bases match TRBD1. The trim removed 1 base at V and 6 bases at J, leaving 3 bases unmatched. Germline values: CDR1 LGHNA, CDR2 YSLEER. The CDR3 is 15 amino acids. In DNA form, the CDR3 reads TGCGCCAGCAGCCAAGGGACAGGGGCCTCCGGGGAGCTGTTTTTT. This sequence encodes CASSQGTGASGELFF.

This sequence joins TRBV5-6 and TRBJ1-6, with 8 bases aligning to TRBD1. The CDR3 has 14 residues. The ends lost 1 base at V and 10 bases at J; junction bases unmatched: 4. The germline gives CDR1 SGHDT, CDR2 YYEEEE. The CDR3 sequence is CASSLWTGRSPLHF. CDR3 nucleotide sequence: TGTGCCAGCAGCTTGTGGACAGGGCGCTCACCCCTCCACTTT.

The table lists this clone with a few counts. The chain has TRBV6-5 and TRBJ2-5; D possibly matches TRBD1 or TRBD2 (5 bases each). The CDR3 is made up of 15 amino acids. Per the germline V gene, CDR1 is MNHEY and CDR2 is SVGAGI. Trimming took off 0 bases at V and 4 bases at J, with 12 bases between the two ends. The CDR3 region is CASSYSKGTGETQYF. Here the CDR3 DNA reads TGTGCCAGCAGTTACTCGAAGGGGACGGGAGAGACCCAGTACTTC.

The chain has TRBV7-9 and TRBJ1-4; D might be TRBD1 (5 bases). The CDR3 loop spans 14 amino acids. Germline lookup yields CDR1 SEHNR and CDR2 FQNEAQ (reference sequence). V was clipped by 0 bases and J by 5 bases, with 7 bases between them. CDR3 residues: CASSLATANEKLFF. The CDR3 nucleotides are TGTGCCAGCAGCTTAGCGACAGCAAATGAAAAACTGTTTTTT.

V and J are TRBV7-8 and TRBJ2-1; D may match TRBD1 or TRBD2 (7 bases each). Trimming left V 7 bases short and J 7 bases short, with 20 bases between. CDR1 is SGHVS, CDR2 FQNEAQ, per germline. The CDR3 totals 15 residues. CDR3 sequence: CASTQGGVSENEQFF. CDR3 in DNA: TGTGCCAGCACCCAGGGGGGGGTTTCCGAAAATGAGCAGTTCTTC.

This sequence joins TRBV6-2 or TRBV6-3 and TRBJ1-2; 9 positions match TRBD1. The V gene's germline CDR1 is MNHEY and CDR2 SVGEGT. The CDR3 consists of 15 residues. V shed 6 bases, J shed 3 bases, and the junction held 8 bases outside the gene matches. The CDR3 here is CASSQRRTGDYGYTF. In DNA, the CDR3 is TGTGCCAGCAGCCAGCGACGGACAGGGGACTATGGCTACACCTTC.

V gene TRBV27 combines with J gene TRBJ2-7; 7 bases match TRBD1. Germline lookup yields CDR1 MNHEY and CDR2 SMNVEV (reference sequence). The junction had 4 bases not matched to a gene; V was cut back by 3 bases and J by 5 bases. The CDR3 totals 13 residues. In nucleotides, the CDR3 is TGTGCCAGCAGTTTCCGAGGACAGGACGAGCAGTACTTC. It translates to CASSFRGQDEQYF.

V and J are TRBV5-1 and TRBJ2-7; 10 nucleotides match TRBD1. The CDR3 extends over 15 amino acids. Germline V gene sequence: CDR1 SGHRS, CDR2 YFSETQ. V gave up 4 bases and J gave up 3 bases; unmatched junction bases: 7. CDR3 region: CASSLGTGEGYEQYF. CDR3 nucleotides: TGCGCCAGCAGCCTAGGGACAGGGGAAGGCTACGAGCAGTACTTC.

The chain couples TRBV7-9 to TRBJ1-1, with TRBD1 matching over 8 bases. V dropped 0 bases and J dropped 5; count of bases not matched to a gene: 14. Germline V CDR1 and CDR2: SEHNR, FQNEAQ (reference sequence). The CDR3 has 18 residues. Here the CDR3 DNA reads TGTGCCAGCAGCTTAGCCTCCGCCGGGACAGGTTTCGGGACTGAAGCTTTCTTT. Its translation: CASSLASAGTGFGTEAFF.

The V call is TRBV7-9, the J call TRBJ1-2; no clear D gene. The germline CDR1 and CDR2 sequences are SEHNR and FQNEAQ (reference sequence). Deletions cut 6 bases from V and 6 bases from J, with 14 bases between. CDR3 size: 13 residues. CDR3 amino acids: CASRGSGGDGYTF. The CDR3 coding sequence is TGTGCCAGCAGGGGGTCAGGTGGAGATGGCTACACCTTC.

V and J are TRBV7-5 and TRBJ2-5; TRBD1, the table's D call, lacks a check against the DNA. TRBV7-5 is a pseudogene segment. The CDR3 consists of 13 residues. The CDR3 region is CARRYRVMETQYF. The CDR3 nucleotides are TGTGCCAGAAGGTACAGGGTAATGGAGACCCAGTACTTC.

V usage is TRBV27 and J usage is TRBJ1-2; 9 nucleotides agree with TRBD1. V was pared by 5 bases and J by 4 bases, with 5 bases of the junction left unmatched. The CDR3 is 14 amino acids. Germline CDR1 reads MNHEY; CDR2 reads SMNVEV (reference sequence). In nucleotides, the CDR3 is TGTGCCAGCAGTCTTACAGGGGGCCCCTATGGCTACACCTTC. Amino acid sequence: CASSLTGGPYGYTF.

The CDR3 loop is CASSPPQGQGTEAFF. In nucleotides, the CDR3 is TGTGCCAGCTCACCACCTCAGGGACAGGGCACTGAAGCTTTCTTT. The chain links TRBV18 to TRBJ1-1; 9 bases align to TRBD1. The CDR3 covers 15 residues. V lost 0 bases, J lost 4 bases, and 3 bases stayed unmatched. CDR1 and CDR2 from the germline V gene are KGHSH and LQKENI.

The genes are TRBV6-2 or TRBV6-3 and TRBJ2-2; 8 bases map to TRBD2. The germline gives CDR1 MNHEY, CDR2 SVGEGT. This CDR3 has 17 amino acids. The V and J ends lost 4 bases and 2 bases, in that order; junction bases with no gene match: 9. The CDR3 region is CASSSLLAELNTGELFF. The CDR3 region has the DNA TGTGCCAGCAGTTCCCTACTAGCGGAACTTAACACCGGGGAGCTGTTTTTT.

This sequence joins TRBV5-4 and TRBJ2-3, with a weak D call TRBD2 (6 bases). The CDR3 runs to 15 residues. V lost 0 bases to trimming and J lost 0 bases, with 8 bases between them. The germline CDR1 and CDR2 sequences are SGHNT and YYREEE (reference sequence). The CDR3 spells CASSLAGRSTDTQYF. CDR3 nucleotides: TGTGCCAGCAGCTTGGCAGGGAGGAGCACAGATACGCAGTATTTT. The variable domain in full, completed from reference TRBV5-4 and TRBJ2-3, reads ETGVTQSPTHLIKTRGQQVTLRCSSQSGHNTVSWYQQALGQGPQFIFQYYREEENGRGNFPPRFSGLQFPNYSSELNVNALELDDSALYLCASSLAGRSTDTQYFGPGTRLTVL.

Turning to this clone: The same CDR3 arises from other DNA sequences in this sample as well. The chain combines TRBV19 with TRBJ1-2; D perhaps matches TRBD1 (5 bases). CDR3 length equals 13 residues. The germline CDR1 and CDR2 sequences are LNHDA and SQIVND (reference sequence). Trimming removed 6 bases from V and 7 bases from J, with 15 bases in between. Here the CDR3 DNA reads TGTGCCAGTAGCGGGCAGGGTTCAGGTGGCTACACCTTC. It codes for CASSGQGSGGYTF. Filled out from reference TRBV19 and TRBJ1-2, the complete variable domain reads DGGITQSPKYLFRKEGQNVTLSCEQNLNHDAMYWYRQDPGQGLRLIYYSQIVNDFQKGDIAEGYSVSREKKESFPLTVTSAQKNPTAFYLCASSGQGSGGYTFGSGTRLTVV.

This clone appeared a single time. CDR3 sequence reads: CASSTDRDLAFF. The DNA for the CDR3 is TGTGCCAGCAGCACCGACAGGGATCTGGCTTTCTTT. The chain joins TRBV5-4 to TRBJ1-1, with 7 bases matching TRBD1. There are 12 residues in the CDR3. Germline values: CDR1 SGHNT, CDR2 YYREEE (reference sequence). The trim removed 4 bases at V and 11 bases at J, leaving 8 bases unmatched.